The 25 T cell receptor beta chains in this list originate from one sample, sequenced in a study of blood T cell repertoires in COVID-19. Assay used: immunoSEQ multiplex PCR; TCRdb lists only in-frame clones, some missing. The top ten hold around 2% of the sample, which has roughly 150,000 clones, approximately 93% seen once. Sequenced material: peripheral blood. Receptors originate from an older woman with COVID-19, enrolled during active disease.

This chain uses TRBV13 with TRBJ2-5; 12 positions agree with TRBD1. Germline V gene sequence: CDR1 PRHDT, CDR2 FYEKMQ (reference sequence). This CDR3 spans 15 amino acids. The V segment lost 4 bases and the J segment 5 bases; nucleotides outside the gene matches: 5. CDR3 sequence reads: CASSSGQGAAETQYF. The CDR3 region has the DNA TGTGCCAGCAGCTCGGGACAGGGGGCCGCGGAGACCCAGTACTTC.

The V gene is TRBV5-6, the J gene TRBJ1-1, with a possible D match to TRBD1 (6 bases). The CDR3 is 14 amino acids. Germline lookup yields CDR1 SGHDT and CDR2 YYEEEE. V lost 4 bases and J lost 0, with 10 bases in between. The CDR3 here is CASSLGTLNTEAFF. CDR3 bases: TGTGCCAGCAGCCTCGGGACATTGAACACTGAAGCTTTCTTT.

The rearrangement joins TRBV19 to TRBJ1-2, with TRBD1 as a possible D gene (6 bases). CDR1 and CDR2 (germline): LNHDA, SQIVND (reference sequence). Deletions cut 4 bases from V and 6 bases from J, with 12 bases between. The CDR3 has 13 residues. CDR3 nucleotides: TGTGCCAGTAGTAAAATGGGGGGGCATGGCTACACCTTC. This codes for CASSKMGGHGYTF.

Only one count was recorded for this clone. The CDR3 DNA reads as TGTGCCAGCAGCTTAGACTTTAGGGGCGGCTCTGGAAACACCATATATTTT. Translating it yields CASSLDFRGGSGNTIYF. V and J are TRBV13 and TRBJ1-3, with D perhaps TRBD1 (5 bases). Trimming took off 1 base at V and 0 bases at J, with 13 bases between the two ends. Germline CDR1 reads PRHDT; CDR2 reads FYEKMQ (reference sequence). CDR3 size: 17 residues.

The rearrangement uses TRBV6-2 or TRBV6-3 and TRBJ1-1; 11 bases agree with TRBD1. Germline assignment: CDR1 MNHEY and CDR2 SVGEGT. After removal of 6 bases from V and 6 bases from J, the junction contained 12 bases not matched to a gene. This CDR3 has 16 amino acids. The CDR3 spells CASSSPGQGVLSEAFF. The CDR3 DNA reads as TGTGCCAGCAGCAGCCCGGGACAGGGGGTATTGTCTGAAGCTTTCTTT.

The chain couples TRBV18 to TRBJ1-5; no reliable D call. Trimming removed 4 bases from V and 1 base from J, with 11 bases in between. The CDR3 consists of 15 residues. In germline, CDR1 is KGHSH, CDR2 LQKENI. The CDR3: CASSLLRESNQPQHF. CDR3 nucleotides: TGTGCCAGCTCACTTTTGAGAGAAAGCAATCAGCCCCAGCATTTT. The whole variable domain, filled in from reference TRBV18 and TRBJ1-5, reads NAGVMQNPRHLVRRRGQEARLRCSPMKGHSHVYWYRQLPEEGLKFMVYLQKENIIDESGMPKERFSAEFPKEGPSILRIQQVVRGDSAAYFCASSLLRESNQPQHFGDGTRLSIL.

This sequence joins TRBV3-1 (or the pseudogene TRBV3-2) and TRBJ2-5; the D is unclear. The V and J ends lost 0 bases and 6 bases respectively, with 14 bases between them. The CDR3 sequence is 15 residues long. CDR1 LGHDT and CDR2 YNNKEL come from the germline V gene (reference sequence). In DNA, the CDR3 is TGTGCCAGCAGCCAAGACGCGGCTGCGGCAAAGACCCAGTACTTC. This gives the protein CASSQDAAAAKTQYF.

This sequence joins TRBV4-3 and TRBJ2-3; possibly TRBD1 for D (5 bases). The CDR3 totals 15 residues. Germline V lookup: CDR1 LGHNA, CDR2 YSLEER. V was cut by 2 bases and J by 2 bases, with 11 bases left in between. CDR3 sequence reads: CASSQYDRTTDTQYF. The DNA for the CDR3 is TGCGCCAGCAGCCAATACGACAGAACCACAGATACGCAGTATTTT.

The J gene is TRBJ1-2, the V gene TRBV5-4, with 9 nucleotides matching TRBD1. The length of the CDR3 is 13 residues. Germline CDR1 SGHNT, CDR2 YYREEE (reference sequence). V lost 4 bases, J lost 4 bases, and 2 bases stayed unmatched. The CDR3 sequence is CASSVDRGYGYTF. The CDR3 DNA is TGTGCCAGCAGCGTGGACAGGGGCTATGGCTACACCTTC.

The CDR3 coding sequence is TGTGCCAGCAGTCCTCTAGGGGGAGGGCTAGCCTACGAGCAGTACTTC. Encoded protein: CASSPLGGGLAYEQYF. The chain combines TRBV27 with TRBJ2-7; TRBD2 might be the D (7 bases). The CDR3 is made up of 16 amino acids. The germline V and J ends were trimmed by 5 bases and 2 bases, with 19 bases remaining between them. CDR1 and CDR2 (germline): MNHEY, SMNVEV (reference sequence).

The chain couples TRBV19 to TRBJ1-5, with 10 bases that match TRBD1. Germline trimming cut 4 bases from V and 15 bases from J; bases unmatched to any gene: 15. The germline V gene has CDR1 LNHDA and CDR2 SQIVND (reference sequence). The CDR3 sequence is 15 residues long. The CDR3 is CASSTSGTGASPGHF. DNA for the CDR3: TGTGCCAGTAGTACCTCTGGGACAGGGGCCTCTCCAGGGCATTTT.

The V and J genes are TRBV7-2 and TRBJ1-2; D not certain. Germline CDR1 SGHTA, CDR2 FQGNSA. CDR3 size: 16 residues. Trimming removed 5 bases at V and 3 bases at J, with 19 bases between. In DNA form, the CDR3 reads TGTGCCAGCAGCCCCGATGGAGGACGTACTGACTATGGCTACACCTTC. Translating gives CASSPDGGRTDYGYTF.

In this sample, this clone turned up a few times. This chain links TRBV12-3 or TRBV12-4 with TRBJ1-2; the D is unclear. CDR3 length: 11 amino acids. Between the trimmed V and J ends, which lost 1 base and 7 bases, there was a span of 4 bases. The CDR3: CASSLGGGYTF. CDR3 DNA sequence: TGTGCCAGCAGTTTAGGAGGTGGCTACACCTTC.

The chain employs TRBV12-3 or TRBV12-4 and TRBJ1-1, with a weak D call TRBD1 (6 bases). The CDR3 loop spans 13 amino acids. Trimming cost V 8 bases and J 5 bases, with 15 bases left between them. The CDR3 sequence is CASGQTGRTEAFF. CDR3 nucleotides: TGTGCCAGCGGACAGACGGGGCGTACTGAAGCTTTCTTT.

The rearrangement links TRBV3-1 (or the pseudogene TRBV3-2) to TRBJ1-5; D might be TRBD1 (5 bases). The V end lost 0 bases, the J end lost 6 bases, and 9 bases lay between the germline ends. CDR1 is LGHDT and CDR2 is YNNKEL in the germline V gene (reference sequence). The CDR3 runs 14 residues. CDR3 DNA: TGTGCCAGCAGCCAAGATGTCACAGGTCAGCCCCAGCATTTT. Translation gives CASSQDVTGQPQHF.

J is TRBJ2-7 and V is TRBV28, with D maybe TRBD1 (6 bases). Germline values: CDR1 MDHEN, CDR2 SYDVKM. Trimming shortened V by 4 bases and J by 6 bases, and 19 bases separated the two germline ends. The CDR3 sequence is 15 residues long. This chain's CDR3 is CASSSSGAGAGEQYF. CDR3 nucleotides: TGTGCCAGCAGTTCCTCAGGGGCAGGGGCCGGCGAGCAGTACTTC.

This rearrangement joins TRBV19 to TRBJ1-2; tentatively, D is TRBD1 (5 bases). V dropped 7 bases and J dropped 0 bases, with 15 bases sitting between them. Looked up from germline, CDR1 is LNHDA and CDR2 is SQIVND (reference sequence). This CDR3 contains 15 residues. The CDR3: CASTLGPGANYGYTF. In DNA form, the CDR3 reads TGTGCCAGTACTCTCGGGCCGGGGGCTAACTATGGCTACACCTTC. Full variable domain (outside the CDR3, taken from reference TRBV19 and TRBJ1-2): DGGITQSPKYLFRKEGQNVTLSCEQNLNHDAMYWYRQDPGQGLRLIYYSQIVNDFQKGDIAEGYSVSREKKESFPLTVTSAQKNPTAFYLCASTLGPGANYGYTFGSGTRLTVV.

This clone was seen once. V usage is TRBV6-5 and J usage is TRBJ1-2; 8 bases are shared with TRBD1. Germline V gene sequence: CDR1 MNHEY, CDR2 SVGAGI. V trimming: 6 bases; J trimming: 7 bases; junction bases outside the gene matches: 10. The CDR3 is 14 residues long. CDR3 DNA: TGTGCCAGCAGCCAGGACAGGGAGTACCCTGGCTACACCTTC. Translated, it gives CASSQDREYPGYTF.

The V gene is TRBV20-1, the J gene TRBJ1-1, with a possible D match to TRBD1 (5 bases). This CDR3 is 12 amino acids long. V gave up 3 bases and J gave up 11 bases, with 16 bases separating them. The germline V gene has CDR1 DFQATT and CDR2 SNEGSKA (reference sequence). The CDR3 protein is CSASGTLGGAFF. The CDR3 DNA sequence: TGCAGTGCTAGTGGTACCTTGGGGGGGGCTTTCTTT.

The genes are TRBV5-6 and TRBJ2-1; 7 bases align to TRBD1. Germline V gene sequence: CDR1 SGHDT, CDR2 YYEEEE. The CDR3 totals 15 residues. V lost 1 base and J lost 9; bases outside the gene matches: 10. CDR3 loop: CASSLIGVRDSEQFF. In DNA, the CDR3 is TGTGCCAGCAGCTTGATAGGGGTCCGGGACAGTGAGCAGTTCTTC.

The chain is built from TRBV6-2 or TRBV6-3 and TRBJ1-5; 8 bases map to TRBD1. The CDR3 spans 13 residues. The V segment lost 6 bases and the J segment 7 bases; nucleotides outside the gene matches: 5. Germline-derived CDR1 and CDR2 are MNHEY and SVGEGT. In DNA form, the CDR3 reads TGTGCCAGCAGCCAACAGGGGGTACAGCCCCAGCATTTT. Its translation is CASSQQGVQPQHF.

This sequence joins TRBV7-9 and TRBJ1-2, with 8 bases that match TRBD1. The germline V gene encodes CDR1 SEHNR and CDR2 FQNEAQ (reference sequence). V was clipped by 3 bases and J by 4 bases; unmatched bases: 7. The CDR3 runs 15 residues. The CDR3 spells CASSFSGQVVYGYTF. The DNA of the CDR3 is TGTGCCAGCAGCTTCTCGGGACAGGTAGTCTATGGCTACACCTTC. The full variable domain, in which reference TRBV7-9 and TRBJ1-2 provide the parts outside the CDR3, is DTGVSQNPRHKITKRGQNVTFRCDPISEHNRLYWYRQTLGQGPEFLTYFQNEAQLEKSRLLSDRFSAERPKGSFSTLEIQRTEQGDSAMYLCASSFSGQVVYGYTFGSGTRLTVV.

This clone was seen just once. V is TRBV6-6 and J is TRBJ1-6; D perhaps matches TRBD1 (6 bases). Germline V lookup: CDR1 MNHNY, CDR2 SVGAGI (reference sequence). The CDR3 extends over 13 amino acids. Trimming took off 11 bases at V and 10 bases at J, with 18 bases between the two ends. The CDR3 sequence: CAGTWDISSPLHF. The CDR3 nucleotides are TGTGCCGGCACCTGGGACATAAGCTCACCCCTCCACTTT.

Notes on this clone: Germline and junction disagree at one end, which may indicate a read error. The chain is built from TRBV9 and TRBJ1-2, with TRBD1 identical over 9 bases. Per germline, CDR1 SGDLS and CDR2 YYNGEE. The CDR3 is made up of 16 amino acids. CDR3 sequence reads: CASSVGGTGPKYGYTF. CDR3 bases: TGTGCCAGCAGCGTAGGTGGGACAGGGCCTAAATATGGCTACACCTTC.

The chain recombines TRBV19 with TRBJ2-5, with TRBD1 matching over 8 bases. The CDR3 contains 15 residues. CDR1 is LNHDA, CDR2 SQIVND, per germline (reference sequence). V lost 8 bases to trimming and J lost 3 bases; unmatched junction nucleotides: 11. DNA of the CDR3: TGTGCCAGTGGGGGGACCAGGGGGCATAAAGAGACCCAGTACTTC. The encoded protein is CASGGTRGHKETQYF.